These 10 T cell receptor beta chains were sequenced from one sample in a study of technical replicates of blood from a few donors. This table comes from immunoSEQ multiplex PCR, and its TCRdb copy is limited to in-frame clones, with some not included. The sample gives tens of thousands of clones, roughly 92% of which show up once; around 0.44% is in the top ten. Sequencing used T cells isolated from PBMCs. These receptors originate from a human donor in good health.

This chain connects TRBV7-2 to TRBJ2-7, with TRBD1 as a possible D gene (6 bases). V was clipped by 0 bases and J by 0 bases, with 12 bases between them. The CDR3 consists of 16 residues. The germline CDR1 and CDR2 sequences are SGHTA and FQGNSA. CDR3 residues: CASSLAVGTTSYEQYF. For the CDR3, the DNA is TGTGCCAGCAGCTTAGCGGTAGGGACAACCTCCTACGAGCAGTACTTC.

The chain combines TRBV6-1 with TRBJ2-7; D is perhaps TRBD2 (6 bases). Germline CDR1 is MNHNS and CDR2 is SASEGT. There are 15 residues in the CDR3. Trimming stripped 2 bases from V and 3 bases from J, with 14 bases between. The CDR3 coding sequence is TGTGCCAGCAGTGAAATCGGCGGGAAAGACTACGAGCAGTACTTC. It codes for CASSEIGGKDYEQYF.

This chain connects TRBV5-6 to TRBJ2-5; D is possibly TRBD2 (7 bases). The V gene lost 4 bases and the J gene lost 5 bases, with 18 bases spanning the gap. CDR1 and CDR2 from the germline V gene are SGHDT and YYEEEE. The CDR3 totals 15 residues. CDR3 sequence (DNA): TGTGCCAGCAGCATAACAGGGTCGGGGGGCGAGACCCAGTACTTC. Translated, it gives CASSITGSGGETQYF.

The V gene is TRBV7-2, the J gene TRBJ2-3, with 10 nucleotides matching TRBD2. J lost 3 bases, V lost 5 bases, and 8 bases had no gene match. Germline V CDR1 and CDR2: SGHTA, FQGNSA. The CDR3 contains 16 residues. CDR3 protein: CASSRASGSGTDTQYF. CDR3 coding DNA: TGTGCCAGCAGCAGGGCTAGCGGGAGTGGGACAGATACGCAGTATTTT.

The genes are TRBV20-1 and TRBJ1-2, with TRBD1 matching 10 bases. J gave up 7 bases and V 8 bases, and 4 bases lay outside the gene matches. The CDR3 is 11 amino acids. Germline CDR1 reads DFQATT; CDR2 reads SNEGSKA (reference sequence). The CDR3 DNA sequence: TGCAGTCCGGACAGGGGGTTTGGCTACACCTTC. Residues: CSPDRGFGYTF.

The chain links TRBV7-9 to TRBJ1-4; 7 bases match TRBD1. The germline gives CDR1 SEHNR, CDR2 FQNEAQ (reference sequence). The CDR3 length is 14 residues. V was pared by 5 bases and J by 8 bases, with 8 bases of the junction left unmatched. CDR3 nucleotide sequence: TGTGCCAGCAGCATGACAGGGAGTGAGGAAAAACTGTTTTTT. As protein: CASSMTGSEEKLFF.

This rearrangement joins TRBV11-2 to TRBJ2-5; TRBD2 matches 7 bases. Germline V gene lookup returns CDR1 SGHAT and CDR2 FQNNGV. The CDR3 covers 14 residues. V was clipped by 4 bases and J by 5 bases; unmatched bases: 7. The CDR3 DNA reads TGTGCCAGCAGCTCGGGACTGGGGGGGGAGACCCAGTACTTC. It encodes CASSSGLGGETQYF. Variable domain in full (rest from reference TRBV11-2 and TRBJ2-5): EAGVAQSPRYKIIEKRQSVAFWCNPISGHATLYWYQQILGQGPKLLIQFQNNGVVDDSQLPKDRFSAERLKGVDSTLKIQPAKLEDSAVYLCASSSGLGGETQYFGPGTRLLVL.

The chain links TRBV30 to TRBJ2-3; weak D call: TRBD1 (6 bases). Germline CDR1 and CDR2: GTSNPN and SVGIG (reference sequence). The CDR3 loop spans 15 amino acids. The V end lost 4 bases, the J end lost 1 base, and 15 bases lay between the germline ends. The CDR3 spells CAWNEGHRGTDTQYF. In DNA, the CDR3 is TGTGCCTGGAACGAGGGACACCGAGGCACAGATACGCAGTATTTT.

V is TRBV27 and J is TRBJ2-3; D is possibly TRBD2 (5 bases). The V end lost 2 bases, the J end lost 0 bases, and 24 bases lay between the germline ends. The CDR3 has 20 amino acids. Per germline, CDR1 MNHEY and CDR2 SMNVEV (reference sequence). CDR3 amino acids: CASSLGRFQLVTWSTDTQYF. Here the CDR3 DNA reads TGTGCCAGCAGTTTAGGGCGATTCCAACTAGTGACGTGGAGCACAGATACGCAGTATTTT.

The count of this clone is one. CDR3 loop: CASRDRESGTEAFF. CDR3 sequence (DNA): TGTGCCAGCAGGGACAGGGAGTCGGGCACTGAAGCTTTCTTT. The chain is built from TRBV2 and TRBJ1-1, with TRBD1 matching over 8 bases. Germline CDR1 is SNHLY and CDR2 is FYNNEI. CDR3 size: 14 residues. The ends lost 6 bases at V and 4 bases at J; junction bases unmatched: 7.